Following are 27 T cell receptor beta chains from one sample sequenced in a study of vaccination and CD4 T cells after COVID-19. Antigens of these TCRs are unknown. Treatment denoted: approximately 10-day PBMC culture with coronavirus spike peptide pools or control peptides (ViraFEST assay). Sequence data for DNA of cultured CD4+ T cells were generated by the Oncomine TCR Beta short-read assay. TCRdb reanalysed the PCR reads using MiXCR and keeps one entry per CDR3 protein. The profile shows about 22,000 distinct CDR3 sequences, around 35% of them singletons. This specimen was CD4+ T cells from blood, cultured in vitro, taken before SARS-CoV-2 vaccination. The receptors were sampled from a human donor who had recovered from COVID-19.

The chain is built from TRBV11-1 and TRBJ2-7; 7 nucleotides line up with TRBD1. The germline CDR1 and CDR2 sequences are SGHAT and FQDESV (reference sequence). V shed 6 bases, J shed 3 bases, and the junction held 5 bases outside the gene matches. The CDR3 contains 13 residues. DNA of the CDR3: TGTGCCAGCAGTGTAGGACAGGTCTACGAGCAGTACTTC. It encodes CASSVGQVYEQYF.

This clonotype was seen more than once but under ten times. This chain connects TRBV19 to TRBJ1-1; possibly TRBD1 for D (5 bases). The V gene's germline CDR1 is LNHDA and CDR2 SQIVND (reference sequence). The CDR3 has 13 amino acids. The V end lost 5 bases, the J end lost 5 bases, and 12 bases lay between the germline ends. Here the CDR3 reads CASSVLRETEAFF. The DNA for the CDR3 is TGTGCCAGTAGTGTGCTCAGGGAAACTGAAGCTTTCTTT.

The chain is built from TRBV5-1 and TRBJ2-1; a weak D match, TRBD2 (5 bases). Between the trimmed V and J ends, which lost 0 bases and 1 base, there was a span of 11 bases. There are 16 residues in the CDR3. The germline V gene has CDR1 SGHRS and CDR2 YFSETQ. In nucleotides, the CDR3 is TGCGCCAGCAGCTTGGTTCGCGAGCGGTCCTACAATGAGCAGTTCTTC. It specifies CASSLVRERSYNEQFF.

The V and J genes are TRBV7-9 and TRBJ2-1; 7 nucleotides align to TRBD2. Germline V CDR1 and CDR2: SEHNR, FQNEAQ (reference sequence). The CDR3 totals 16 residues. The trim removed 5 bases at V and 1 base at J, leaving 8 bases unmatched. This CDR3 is CASSIYSGSSYNEQFF. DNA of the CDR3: TGTGCCAGCAGCATCTATAGCGGGTCGTCCTACAATGAGCAGTTCTTC.

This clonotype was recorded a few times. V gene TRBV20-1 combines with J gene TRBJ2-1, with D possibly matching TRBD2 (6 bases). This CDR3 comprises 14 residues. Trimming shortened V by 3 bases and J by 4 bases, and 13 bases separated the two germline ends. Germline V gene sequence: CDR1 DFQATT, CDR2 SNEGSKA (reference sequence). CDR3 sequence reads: CSASAGWGYNEQFF. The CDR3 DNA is TGCAGTGCTAGTGCGGGGTGGGGATACAATGAGCAGTTCTTC.

The CDR3 nucleotides read TGTGCCAGCAGTCTGGGTCCCGGCGGTGAGCAGTTCTTC. Amino acid sequence: CASSLGPGGEQFF. The chain is built from TRBV7-8 and TRBJ2-1, with D uncertain. V lost 6 bases and J lost 9, with 15 bases in between. Germline values: CDR1 SGHVS, CDR2 FQNEAQ. This CDR3 contains 13 residues.

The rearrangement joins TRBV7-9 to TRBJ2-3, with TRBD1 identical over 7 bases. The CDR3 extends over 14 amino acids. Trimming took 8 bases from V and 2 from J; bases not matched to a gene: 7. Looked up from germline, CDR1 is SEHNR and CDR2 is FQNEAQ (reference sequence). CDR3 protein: CASDLGQLTDTQYF. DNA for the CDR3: TGTGCCAGCGACTTGGGACAGCTCACAGATACGCAGTATTTT.

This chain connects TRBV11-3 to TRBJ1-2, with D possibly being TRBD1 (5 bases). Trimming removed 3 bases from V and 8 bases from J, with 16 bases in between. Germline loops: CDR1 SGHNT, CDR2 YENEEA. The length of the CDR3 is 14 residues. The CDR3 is CASSLGPPGKGYTF. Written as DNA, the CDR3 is TGTGCCAGCAGCTTGGGACCCCCGGGGAAGGGCTACACCTTC.

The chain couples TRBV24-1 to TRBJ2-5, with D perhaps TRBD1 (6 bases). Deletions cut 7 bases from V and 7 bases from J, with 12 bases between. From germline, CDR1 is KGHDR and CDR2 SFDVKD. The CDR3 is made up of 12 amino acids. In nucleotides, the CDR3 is TGTGCCACCAGGGACAGAACGGGGACCCAGTACTTC. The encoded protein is CATRDRTGTQYF.

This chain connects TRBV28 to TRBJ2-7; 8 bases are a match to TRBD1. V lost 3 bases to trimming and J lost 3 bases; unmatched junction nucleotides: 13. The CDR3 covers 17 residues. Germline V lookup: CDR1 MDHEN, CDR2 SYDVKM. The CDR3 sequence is CASSLAGTGPNNYEQYF. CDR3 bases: TGTGCCAGCAGTTTGGCGGGGACAGGCCCCAACAACTACGAGCAGTACTTC.

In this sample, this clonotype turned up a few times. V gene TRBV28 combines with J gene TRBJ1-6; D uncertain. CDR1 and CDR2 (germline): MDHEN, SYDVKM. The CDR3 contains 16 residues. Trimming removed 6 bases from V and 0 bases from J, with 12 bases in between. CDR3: CASRAAGSSYNSPLHF. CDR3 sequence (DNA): TGTGCCAGCAGGGCGGCCGGAAGCTCCTATAATTCACCCCTCCACTTT.

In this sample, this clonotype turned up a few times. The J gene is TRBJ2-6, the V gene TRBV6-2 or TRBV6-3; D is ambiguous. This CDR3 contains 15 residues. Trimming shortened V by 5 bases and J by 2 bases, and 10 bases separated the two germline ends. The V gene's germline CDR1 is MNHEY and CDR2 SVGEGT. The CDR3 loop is CASSQDEAGANVLTF. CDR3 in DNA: TGTGCCAGCAGTCAGGACGAGGCTGGGGCCAACGTCCTGACTTTC.

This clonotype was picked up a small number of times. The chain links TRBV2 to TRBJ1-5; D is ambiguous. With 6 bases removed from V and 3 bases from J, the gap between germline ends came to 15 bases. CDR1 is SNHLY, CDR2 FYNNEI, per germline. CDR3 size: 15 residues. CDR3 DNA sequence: TGTGCCAGCAGAGCCCGGACGGGAGACAATCAGCCCCAGCATTTT. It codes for CASRARTGDNQPQHF.

The CDR3 DNA follows: TGTGCCAGCAGGGATCAGTTGAACTATGGCTACACCTTC. This gives the protein CASRDQLNYGYTF. This rearrangement joins TRBV6-1 to TRBJ1-2; D not resolved. V lost 6 bases and J 2 bases, leaving 10 bases between the germline ends. CDR3 size: 13 residues. Germline CDR1 is MNHNS and CDR2 is SASEGT.

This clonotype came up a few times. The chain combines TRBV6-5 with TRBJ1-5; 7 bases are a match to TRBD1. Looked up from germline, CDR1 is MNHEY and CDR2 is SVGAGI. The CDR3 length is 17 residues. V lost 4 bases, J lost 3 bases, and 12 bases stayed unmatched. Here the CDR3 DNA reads TGTGCCAGCAGTTCATTACAGGGGCTGTTAAACAATCAGCCCCAGCATTTT. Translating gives CASSSLQGLLNNQPQHF.

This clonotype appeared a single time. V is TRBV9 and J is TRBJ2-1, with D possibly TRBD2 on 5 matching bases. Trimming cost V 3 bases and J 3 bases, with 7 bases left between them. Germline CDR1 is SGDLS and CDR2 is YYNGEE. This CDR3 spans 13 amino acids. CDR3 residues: CASSGGFYNEQFF. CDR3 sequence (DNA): TGTGCCAGCAGCGGAGGGTTCTACAATGAGCAGTTCTTC.

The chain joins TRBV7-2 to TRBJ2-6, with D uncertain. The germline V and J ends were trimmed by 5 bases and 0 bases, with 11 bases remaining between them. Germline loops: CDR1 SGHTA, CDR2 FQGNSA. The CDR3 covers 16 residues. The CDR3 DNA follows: TGTGCCAGCAGCCTAGACTTATTCTCTGGGGCCAACGTCCTGACTTTC. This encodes CASSLDLFSGANVLTF.

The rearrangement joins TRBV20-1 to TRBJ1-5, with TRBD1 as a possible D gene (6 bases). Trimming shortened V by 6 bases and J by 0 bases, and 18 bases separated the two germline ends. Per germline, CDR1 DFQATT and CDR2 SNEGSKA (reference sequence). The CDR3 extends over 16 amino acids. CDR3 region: CSAQVRQVYSNQPQHF. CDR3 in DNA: TGCAGTGCCCAGGTTCGACAGGTTTATAGCAATCAGCCCCAGCATTTT.

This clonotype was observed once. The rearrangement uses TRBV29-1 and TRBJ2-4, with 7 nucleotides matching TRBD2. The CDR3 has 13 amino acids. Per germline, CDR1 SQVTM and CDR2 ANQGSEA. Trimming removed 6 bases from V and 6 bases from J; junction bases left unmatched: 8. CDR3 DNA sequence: TGCAGCGTAGATGGTGGGGGGGGAAACATTCAGTACTTC. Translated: CSVDGGGGNIQYF.

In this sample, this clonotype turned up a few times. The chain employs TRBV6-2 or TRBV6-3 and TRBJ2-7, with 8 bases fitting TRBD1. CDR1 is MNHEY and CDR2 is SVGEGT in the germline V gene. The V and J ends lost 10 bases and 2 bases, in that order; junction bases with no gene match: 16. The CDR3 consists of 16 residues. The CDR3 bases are TGTGCCACCAAGGACAGGGTATCCACCCTGACCTACGAGCAGTACTTC. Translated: CATKDRVSTLTYEQYF.

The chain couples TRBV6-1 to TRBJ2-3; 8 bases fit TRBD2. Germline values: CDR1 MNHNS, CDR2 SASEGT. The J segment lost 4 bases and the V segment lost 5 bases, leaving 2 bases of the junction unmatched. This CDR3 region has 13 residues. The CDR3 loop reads CASSPGGADTQYF. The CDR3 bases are TGTGCCAGCAGTCCGGGAGGGGCAGATACGCAGTATTTT.

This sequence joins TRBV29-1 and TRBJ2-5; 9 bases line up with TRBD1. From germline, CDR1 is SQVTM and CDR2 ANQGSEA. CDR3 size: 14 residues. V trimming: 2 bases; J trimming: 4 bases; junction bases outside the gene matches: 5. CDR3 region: CSVEFGTGLETQYF. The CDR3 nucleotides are TGCAGCGTTGAATTTGGGACAGGGTTAGAGACCCAGTACTTC.

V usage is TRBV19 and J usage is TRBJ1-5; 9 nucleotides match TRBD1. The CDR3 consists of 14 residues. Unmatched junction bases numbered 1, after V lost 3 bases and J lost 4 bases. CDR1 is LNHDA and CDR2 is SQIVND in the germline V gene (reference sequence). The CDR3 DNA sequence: TGTGCCAGTAGTATTGGGACAGGGAATCAGCCCCAGCATTTT. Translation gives CASSIGTGNQPQHF.

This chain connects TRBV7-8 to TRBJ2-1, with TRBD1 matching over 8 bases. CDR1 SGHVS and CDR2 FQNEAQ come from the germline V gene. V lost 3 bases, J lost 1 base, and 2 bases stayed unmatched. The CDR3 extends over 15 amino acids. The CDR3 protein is CASSFRQGSYNEQFF. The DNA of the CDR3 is TGTGCCAGCAGCTTTAGACAGGGGTCCTACAATGAGCAGTTCTTC.

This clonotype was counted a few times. As DNA, the CDR3 is TGTGCCAGCAGTACAGGTTCCCCAGCGTACGAGCAGTACTTC. It specifies CASSTGSPAYEQYF. This rearrangement joins TRBV2 to TRBJ2-7; D might be TRBD1 (5 bases). There are 14 residues in the CDR3. Trimming pared 5 bases from V and 4 bases from J, leaving 15 bases between. CDR1 and CDR2 (germline): SNHLY, FYNNEI.

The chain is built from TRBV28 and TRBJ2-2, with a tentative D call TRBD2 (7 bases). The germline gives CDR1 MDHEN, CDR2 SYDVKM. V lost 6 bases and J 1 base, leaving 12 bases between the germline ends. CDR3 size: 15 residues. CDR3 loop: CASRSGGLNTGELFF. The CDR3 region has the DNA TGTGCCAGCAGATCGGGGGGCTTGAACACCGGGGAGCTGTTTTTT.

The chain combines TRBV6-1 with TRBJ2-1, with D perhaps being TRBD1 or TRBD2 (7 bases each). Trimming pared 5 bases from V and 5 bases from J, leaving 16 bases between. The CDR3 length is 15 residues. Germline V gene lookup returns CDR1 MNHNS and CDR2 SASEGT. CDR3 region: CASSRQGLADNEQFF. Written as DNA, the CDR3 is TGTGCCAGCAGTCGACAGGGCCTAGCGGACAATGAGCAGTTCTTC.